The clone carrying this T cell receptor (beta chain) was found a few times. Antigen specificity is unknown. With 2 bases clipped from V and 1 base from J, the junction kept 5 bases outside the gene matches. Germline-derived CDR1 and CDR2 are SGHRS and YFSETQ. The CDR3 is made up of 16 amino acids. Naive, central memory, regulatory and stem cell-like memory cells within the CD4+ compartment were sorted using CD45RO/CCR7/CD25/CD127/CD95/CD27. TCRB transcripts that were expressed got sequenced, as all of the isolated RNA had been reverse transcribed. Sequenced by immunoSEQ multiplex PCR; TCRdb stores in-frame clones only, minus some. The sample shows fewer than 550,000 clones, about an eighth of them seen only once. This record comes from a study of beta chain features in type 1 diabetes. Study outcomes and limitations: All four CD4+ subsets from Type 1 diabetes patients carried moderately but significantly shorter TCRB CDR3s. There was a possibility that cDNA sequencing over-represented cells with high TCR expression. Still unanswered here is whether HLA type influences TCRB rearrangement.

Sequencing was performed on naive CD4+ T cells from blood. The rearrangement joins TRBV5-1 to TRBJ2-3; TRBD2 matches 9 bases. The sequence was collected from a woman aged 18-35 years in good health. The CDR3 nucleotides are TGCGCCAGCAGCTTCCGAAGGACTAGCGGCACAGATACGCAGTATTTT. Residues: CASSFRRTSGTDTQYF.